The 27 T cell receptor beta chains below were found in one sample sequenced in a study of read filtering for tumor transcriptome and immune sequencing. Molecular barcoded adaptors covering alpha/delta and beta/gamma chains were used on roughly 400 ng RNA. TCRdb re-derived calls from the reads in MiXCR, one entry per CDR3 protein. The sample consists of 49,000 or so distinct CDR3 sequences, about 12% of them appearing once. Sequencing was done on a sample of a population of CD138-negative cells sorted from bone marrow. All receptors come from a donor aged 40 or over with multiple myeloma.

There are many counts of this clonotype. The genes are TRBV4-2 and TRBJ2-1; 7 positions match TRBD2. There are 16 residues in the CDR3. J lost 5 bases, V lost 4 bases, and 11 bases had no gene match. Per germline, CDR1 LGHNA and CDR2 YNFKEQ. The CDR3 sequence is CASSPPPLAEHNEQFF. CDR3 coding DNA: TGTGCCAGCAGCCCCCCGCCCCTAGCGGAACACAATGAGCAGTTCTTC.

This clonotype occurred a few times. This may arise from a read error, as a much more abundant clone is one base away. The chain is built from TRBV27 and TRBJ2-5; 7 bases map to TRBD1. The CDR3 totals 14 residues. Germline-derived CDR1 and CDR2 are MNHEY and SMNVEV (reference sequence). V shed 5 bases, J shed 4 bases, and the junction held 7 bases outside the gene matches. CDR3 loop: CASSLNRGLETQYF. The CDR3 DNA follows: TGTGCCAGCAGTCTCAACAGGGGCTTAGAGACCCAGTACTTC.

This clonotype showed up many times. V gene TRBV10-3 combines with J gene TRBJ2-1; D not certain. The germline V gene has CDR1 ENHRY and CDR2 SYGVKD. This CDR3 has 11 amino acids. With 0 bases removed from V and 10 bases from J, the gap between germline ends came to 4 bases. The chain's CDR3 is CAISESIEQFF. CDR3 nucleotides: TGTGCCATCAGTGAGTCCATAGAGCAGTTCTTC.

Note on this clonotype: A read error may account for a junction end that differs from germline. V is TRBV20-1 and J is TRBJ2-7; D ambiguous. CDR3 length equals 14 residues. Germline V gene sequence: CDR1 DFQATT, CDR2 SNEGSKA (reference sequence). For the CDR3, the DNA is TGCAGTGCTAGGGAAGGCTCGTACTCCCACGAGCAGTACTTC. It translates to CSAREGSYSHEQYF.

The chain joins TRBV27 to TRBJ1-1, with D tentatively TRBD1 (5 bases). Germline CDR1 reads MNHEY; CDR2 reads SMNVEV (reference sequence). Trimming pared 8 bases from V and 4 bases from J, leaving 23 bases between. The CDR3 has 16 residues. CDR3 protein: CASRKVTGNGGTEAFF. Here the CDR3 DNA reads TGTGCCAGCCGAAAAGTCACTGGGAACGGGGGCACTGAAGCTTTCTTT.

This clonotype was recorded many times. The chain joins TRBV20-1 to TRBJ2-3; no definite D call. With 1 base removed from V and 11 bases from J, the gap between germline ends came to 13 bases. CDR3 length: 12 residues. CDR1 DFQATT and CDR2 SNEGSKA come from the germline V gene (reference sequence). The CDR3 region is CSARGRSLGQYF. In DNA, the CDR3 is TGCAGTGCTAGAGGGCGCAGTCTCGGGCAGTATTTT.

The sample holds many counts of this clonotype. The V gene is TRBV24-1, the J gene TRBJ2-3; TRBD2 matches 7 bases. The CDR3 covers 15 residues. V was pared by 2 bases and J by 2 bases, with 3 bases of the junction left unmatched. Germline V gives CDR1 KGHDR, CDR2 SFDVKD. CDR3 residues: CATSDSRDYTDTQYF. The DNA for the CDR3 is TGTGCCACCAGTGATTCGCGGGACTACACAGATACGCAGTATTTT.

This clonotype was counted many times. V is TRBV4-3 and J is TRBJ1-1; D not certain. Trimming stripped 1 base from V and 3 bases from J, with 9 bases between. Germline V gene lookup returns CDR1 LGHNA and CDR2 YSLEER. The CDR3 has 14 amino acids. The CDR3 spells CASSQAREHTEAFF. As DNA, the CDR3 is TGCGCCAGCAGCCAAGCCCGGGAACACACTGAAGCTTTCTTT.

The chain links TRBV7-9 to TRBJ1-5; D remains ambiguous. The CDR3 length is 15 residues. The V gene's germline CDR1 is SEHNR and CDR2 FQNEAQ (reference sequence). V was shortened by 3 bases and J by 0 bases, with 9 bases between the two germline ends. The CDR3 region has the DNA TGTGCCAGCAGCTTGGATGACTTTAGCAATCAGCCCCAGCATTTT. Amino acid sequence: CASSLDDFSNQPQHF. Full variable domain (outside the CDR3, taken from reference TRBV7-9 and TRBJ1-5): DTGVSQNPRHKITKRGQNVTFRCDPISEHNRLYWYRQTLGQGPEFLTYFQNEAQLEKSRLLSDRFSAERPKGSFSTLEIQRTEQGDSAMYLCASSLDDFSNQPQHFGDGTRLSIL.

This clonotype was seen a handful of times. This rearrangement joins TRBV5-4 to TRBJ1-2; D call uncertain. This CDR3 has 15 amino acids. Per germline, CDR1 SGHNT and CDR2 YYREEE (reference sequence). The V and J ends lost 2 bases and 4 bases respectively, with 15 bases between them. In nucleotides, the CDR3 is TGTGCCAGCAGCTTAACCACGACGGTAACCTATGGCTACACCTTC. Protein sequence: CASSLTTTVTYGYTF.

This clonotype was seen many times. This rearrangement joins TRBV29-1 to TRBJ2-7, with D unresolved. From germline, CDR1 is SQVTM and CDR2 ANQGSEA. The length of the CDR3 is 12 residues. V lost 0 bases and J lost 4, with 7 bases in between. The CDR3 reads CSVEDLAYEQYF. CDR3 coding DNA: TGCAGCGTTGAAGATCTTGCGTACGAGCAGTACTTC.

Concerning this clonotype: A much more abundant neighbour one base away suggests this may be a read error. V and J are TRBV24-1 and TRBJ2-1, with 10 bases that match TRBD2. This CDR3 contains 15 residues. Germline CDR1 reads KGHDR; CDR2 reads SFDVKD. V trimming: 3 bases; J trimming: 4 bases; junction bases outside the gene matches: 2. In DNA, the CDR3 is TGTGCCACCAGTGATACTAGCGGGGAATACAATGAGCAGTTCTTC. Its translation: CATSDTSGEYNEQFF.

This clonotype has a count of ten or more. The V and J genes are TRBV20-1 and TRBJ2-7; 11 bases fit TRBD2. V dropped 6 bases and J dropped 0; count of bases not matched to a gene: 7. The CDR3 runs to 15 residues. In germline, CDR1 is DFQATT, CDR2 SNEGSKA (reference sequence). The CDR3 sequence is CSAGASGRTSYEQYF. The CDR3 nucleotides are TGCAGTGCAGGGGCTAGCGGGAGGACCTCCTACGAGCAGTACTTC.

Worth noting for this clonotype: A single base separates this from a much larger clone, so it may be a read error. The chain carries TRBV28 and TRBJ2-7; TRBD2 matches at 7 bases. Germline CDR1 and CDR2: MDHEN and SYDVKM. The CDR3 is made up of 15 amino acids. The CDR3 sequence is CASSLGAGQTYGQYF. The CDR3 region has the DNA TGTGCCAGCAGTTTGGGAGCGGGGCAAACCTACGGGCAGTACTTC. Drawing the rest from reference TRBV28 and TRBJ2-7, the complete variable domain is DVKVTQSSRYLVKRTGEKVFLECVQDMDHENMFWYRQDPGLGLRLIYFSYDVKMKEKGDIPEGYSVSREKKERFSLILESASTNQTSMYLCASSLGAGQTYGQYFGPGTRLTVT.

The CDR3 region has the DNA TGTGCCAGCAGCCCCCGGGATGTCGACACAGATACGCAGTATTTT. Translation: CASSPRDVDTDTQYF. This rearrangement joins TRBV7-6 to TRBJ2-3; tentative D call: TRBD2 (5 bases). Trimming removed 5 bases at V and 2 bases at J, with 14 bases between. CDR3 length: 15 residues. CDR1 and CDR2 (germline): SGHVS, FNYEAQ.

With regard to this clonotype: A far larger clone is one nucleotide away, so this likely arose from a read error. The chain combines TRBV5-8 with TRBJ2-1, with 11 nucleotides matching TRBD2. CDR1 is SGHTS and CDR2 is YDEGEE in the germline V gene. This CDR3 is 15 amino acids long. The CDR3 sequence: CASSFLKLAGGYESF. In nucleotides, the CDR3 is TGTGCCAGCAGCTTCTTGAAGCTAGCGGGAGGCTACGAGTCCTTC.

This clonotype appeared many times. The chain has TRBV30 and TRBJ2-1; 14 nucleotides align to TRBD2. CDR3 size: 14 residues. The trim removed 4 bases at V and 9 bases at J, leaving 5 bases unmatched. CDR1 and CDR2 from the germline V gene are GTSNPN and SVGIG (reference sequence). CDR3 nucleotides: TGTGCCTGGAACCCGGGACTAGCGGGAGTTGAGCAGTTCTTC. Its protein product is CAWNPGLAGVEQFF.

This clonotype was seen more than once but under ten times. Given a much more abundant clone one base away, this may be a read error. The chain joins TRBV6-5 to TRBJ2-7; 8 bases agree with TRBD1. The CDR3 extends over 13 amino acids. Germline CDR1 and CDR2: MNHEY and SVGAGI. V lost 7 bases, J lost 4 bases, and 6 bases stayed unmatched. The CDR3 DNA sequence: TGTGCCAGCAATGGTGGACAGGGATACGAGCAGTACTTC. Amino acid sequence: CASNGGQGYEQYF.

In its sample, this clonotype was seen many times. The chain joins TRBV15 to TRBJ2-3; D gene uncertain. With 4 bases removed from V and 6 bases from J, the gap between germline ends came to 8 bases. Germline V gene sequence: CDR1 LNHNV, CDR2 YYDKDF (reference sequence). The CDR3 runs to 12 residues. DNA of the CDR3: TGTGCCACCAGCATAGACATCGATACGCAGTATTTT. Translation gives CATSIDIDTQYF. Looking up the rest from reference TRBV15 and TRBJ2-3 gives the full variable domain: DAMVIQNPRYQVTQFGKPVTLSCSQTLNHNVMYWYQQKSSQAPKLLFHYYDKDFNNEADTPDNFQSRRPNTSFCFLDIRSPGLGDTAMYLCATSIDIDTQYFGPGTRLTVL.

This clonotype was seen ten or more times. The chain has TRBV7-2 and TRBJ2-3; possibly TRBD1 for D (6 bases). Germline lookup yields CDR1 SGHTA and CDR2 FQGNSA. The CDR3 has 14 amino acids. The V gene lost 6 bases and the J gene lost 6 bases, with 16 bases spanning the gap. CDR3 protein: CASSSRQGRDTQYF. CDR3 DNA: TGTGCCAGCAGTTCAAGGCAGGGGCGGGATACGCAGTATTTT.

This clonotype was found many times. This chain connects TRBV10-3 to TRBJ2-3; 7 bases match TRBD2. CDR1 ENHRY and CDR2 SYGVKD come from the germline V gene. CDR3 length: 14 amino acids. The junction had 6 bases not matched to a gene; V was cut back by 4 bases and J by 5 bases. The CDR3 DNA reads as TGTGCCATCAGTGGAGGGGAGGGTGTAGATACGCAGTATTTT. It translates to CAISGGEGVDTQYF.

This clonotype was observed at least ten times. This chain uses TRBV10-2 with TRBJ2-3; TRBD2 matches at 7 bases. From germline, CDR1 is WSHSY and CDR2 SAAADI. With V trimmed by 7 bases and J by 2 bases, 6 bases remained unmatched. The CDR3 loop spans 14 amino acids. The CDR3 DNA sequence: TGCGCCAGCAACGTAGGGAGGGTCACAGATACGCAGTATTTT. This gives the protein CASNVGRVTDTQYF.

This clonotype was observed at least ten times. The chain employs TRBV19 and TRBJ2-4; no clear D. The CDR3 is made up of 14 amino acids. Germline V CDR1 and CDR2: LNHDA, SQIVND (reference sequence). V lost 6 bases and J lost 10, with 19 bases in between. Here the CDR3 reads CASRTPGSLPIQYF. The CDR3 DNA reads TGTGCCAGTAGGACCCCGGGCTCCTTGCCGATTCAGTACTTC.

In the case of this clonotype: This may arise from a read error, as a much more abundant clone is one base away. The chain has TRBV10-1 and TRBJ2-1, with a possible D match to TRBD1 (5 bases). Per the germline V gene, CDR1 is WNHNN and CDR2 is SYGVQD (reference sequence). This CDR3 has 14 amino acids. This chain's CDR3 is CASPQGRGYNEQVF. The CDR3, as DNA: TGCGCCAGCCCCCAGGGAAGAGGATACAATGAGCAGGTCTTC.

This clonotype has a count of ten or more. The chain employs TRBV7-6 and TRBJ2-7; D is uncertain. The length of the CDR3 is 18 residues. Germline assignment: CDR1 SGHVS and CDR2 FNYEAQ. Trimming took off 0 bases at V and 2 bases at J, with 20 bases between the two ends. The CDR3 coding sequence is TGTGCCAGCAGCTTAGCGGCCGGGTTAAGAAACAAGACCTACGAGCAGTACTTC. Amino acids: CASSLAAGLRNKTYEQYF.

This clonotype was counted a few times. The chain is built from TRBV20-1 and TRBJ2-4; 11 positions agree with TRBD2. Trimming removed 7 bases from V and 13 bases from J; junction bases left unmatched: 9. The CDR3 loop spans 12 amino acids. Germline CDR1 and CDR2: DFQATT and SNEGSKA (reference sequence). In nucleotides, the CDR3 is TGCAGTGTTAGGGGACTAGCGGAAACCCAGTACTTC. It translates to CSVRGLAETQYF.

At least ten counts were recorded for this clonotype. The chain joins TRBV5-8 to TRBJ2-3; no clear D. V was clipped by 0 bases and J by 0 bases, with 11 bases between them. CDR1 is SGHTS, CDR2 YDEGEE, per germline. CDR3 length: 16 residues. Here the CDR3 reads CASSLGRTFSTDTQYF. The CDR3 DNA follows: TGTGCCAGCAGCTTGGGTCGCACTTTCAGCACAGATACGCAGTATTTT.